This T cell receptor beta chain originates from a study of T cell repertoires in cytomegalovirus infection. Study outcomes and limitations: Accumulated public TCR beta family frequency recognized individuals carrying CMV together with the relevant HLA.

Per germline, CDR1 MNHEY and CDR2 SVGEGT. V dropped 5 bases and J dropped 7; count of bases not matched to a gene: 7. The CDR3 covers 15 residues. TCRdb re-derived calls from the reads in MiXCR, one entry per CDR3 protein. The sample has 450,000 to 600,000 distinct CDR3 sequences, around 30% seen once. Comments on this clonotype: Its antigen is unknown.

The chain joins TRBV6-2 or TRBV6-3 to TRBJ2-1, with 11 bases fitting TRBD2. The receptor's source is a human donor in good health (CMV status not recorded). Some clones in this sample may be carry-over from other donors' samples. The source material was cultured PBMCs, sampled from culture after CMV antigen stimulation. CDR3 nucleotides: TGTGCCAGCAGTGATCCGGGACTAGCGGTTAATGAGCAGTTCTTC. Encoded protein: CASSDPGLAVNEQFF.